These 21 T cell receptor beta chains were all obtained from the same sample, sequenced in a study of response to subunit inactivated influenza vaccine. In TCRdb, the RT-PCR reads were re-called with MiXCR into one record per CDR3 protein. Of more than 500,000 distinct CDR3 sequences listed, 11% are singletons. These same data were also listed under a study on T cells expressing NK-cell markers. That study adds: In generating TCR beta cDNA, 5'RACE template switching with UMIs was used.

Specimen: PBMCs from blood, collected on the day of vaccination. These receptors were taken from a man aged 50-60 years who received an inactivated influenza vaccine.

This clonotype was counted between two and nine times. The gene calls are TRBV5-1 and TRBJ1-4; possible D gene TRBD1, 6 bases. The germline V gene encodes CDR1 SGHRS and CDR2 YFSETQ. Trimming took 4 bases from V and 8 from J, leaving 15 bases between them. This CDR3 comprises 14 residues. Here the CDR3 DNA reads TGCGCCAGCAGCCCCCCGGGACACGAAGAAAAACTGTTTTTT. It codes for CASSPPGHEEKLFF.

A few counts support this clonotype. This chain connects TRBV4-3 to TRBJ2-5, with a tentative D call TRBD1 (6 bases). This CDR3 has 15 residues. Germline CDR1 is LGHNA and CDR2 is YSLEER. V lost 0 bases and J 10 bases, leaving 18 bases between the germline ends. The CDR3 region has the DNA TGCGCCAGCAGCCAAGAGGACGAAACAGGGTATGACCAGTACTTC. It yields the protein CASSQEDETGYDQYF.

This chain uses TRBV6-4 with TRBJ2-2, with 9 bases identical to TRBD2. This CDR3 comprises 16 residues. Germline-derived CDR1 and CDR2 are MRHNA and SNTAGT. Trimming cost V 3 bases and J 4 bases; bases outside gene matches: 6. The CDR3: CASSESGLAFTGELFF. The CDR3 region has the DNA TGTGCCAGCAGTGAATCGGGACTAGCTTTCACCGGGGAGCTGTTTTTT.

V gene TRBV5-1 combines with J gene TRBJ2-5; D is possibly TRBD2 (5 bases). This CDR3 is 14 amino acids long. V lost 4 bases to trimming and J lost 5 bases, with 15 bases between them. CDR1 and CDR2 from the germline V gene are SGHRS and YFSETQ. The CDR3: CASSPDRGWETQYF. DNA of the CDR3: TGCGCCAGCAGCCCGGACCGGGGATGGGAGACCCAGTACTTC.

The V gene is TRBV30, the J gene TRBJ2-3; D gene unclear. V was shortened by 0 bases and J by 4 bases, with 5 bases between the two germline ends. Germline V CDR1 and CDR2: GTSNPN, SVGIG (reference sequence). This CDR3 is built from 12 residues. The CDR3 DNA sequence: TGTGCCTGGAGTGTAACGTCAGATACGCAGTATTTT. Its protein is CAWSVTSDTQYF.

This clonotype has more than one count but fewer than ten. The chain carries TRBV28 and TRBJ2-1, with TRBD2 matching over 11 bases. The V gene's germline CDR1 is MDHEN and CDR2 SYDVKM. The CDR3 consists of 17 residues. V shed 5 bases, J shed 6 bases, and the junction held 12 bases outside the gene matches. CDR3 sequence (DNA): TGTGCCAGCAGTCCCCATCCTAGCGGGAGGAGGTTCAATGAGCAGTTCTTC. Translation: CASSPHPSGRRFNEQFF.

This clonotype has a count of ten or more. This chain connects TRBV12-3 or TRBV12-4 to TRBJ2-1; D perhaps matches TRBD1 (6 bases). The CDR3 covers 13 residues. The germline V and J ends were trimmed by 2 bases and 6 bases, with 8 bases remaining between them. In DNA, the CDR3 is TGTGCCAGCAGTTTATCAGGGGCCAATGAGCAGTTCTTC. Protein product: CASSLSGANEQFF.

At least ten counts were recorded for this clonotype. The junction differs from germline at one of its ends, possibly a read error. The chain is built from TRBV7-2 and TRBJ2-1; 10 bases agree with TRBD2. The germline CDR1 and CDR2 sequences are SGHTA and FQGNSA. This CDR3 comprises 14 residues. The CDR3 DNA reads as TGTGCCAGCAGCAAACTAGCGGGGTACACTGAGCAGTTCTTC. Translated, it gives CASSKLAGYTEQFF.

This clonotype was seen a handful of times. The CDR3 loop is CSVALVQPSGANVLTF. CDR3 sequence (DNA): TGCAGCGTTGCCCTGGTTCAACCCTCTGGGGCCAACGTCCTGACTTTC. The chain recombines TRBV29-1 with TRBJ2-6; D is undetermined. This CDR3 is built from 16 residues. The germline V gene encodes CDR1 SQVTM and CDR2 ANQGSEA. V shed 4 bases and J shed 0 bases, with 13 bases lying between them.

This clonotype came up a few times. V usage is TRBV12-3 or TRBV12-4 and J usage is TRBJ1-5; D unclear. This CDR3 comprises 13 residues. The V end was cut by 6 bases, the J end by 3 bases, with 9 bases between. The CDR3 spells CASRAKPNQPQHF. In DNA form, the CDR3 reads TGTGCCAGCAGAGCCAAACCCAATCAGCCCCAGCATTTT.

Here the CDR3 reads CASSSHWVGTEAFF. The CDR3 DNA reads as TGTGCCAGCAGCTCCCACTGGGTAGGCACTGAAGCTTTCTTT. The chain joins TRBV7-2 to TRBJ1-1; D is ambiguous. The germline V gene has CDR1 SGHTA and CDR2 FQGNSA. Trimming took 4 bases from V and 4 from J, leaving 13 bases between them. This CDR3 is built from 14 residues.

The chain has TRBV29-1 and TRBJ1-5; D is undetermined. The CDR3 is made up of 12 amino acids. Germline V CDR1 and CDR2: SQVTM, ANQGSEA. Trimming took off 2 bases at V and 6 bases at J, with 8 bases between the two ends. As DNA, the CDR3 is TGCAGCGTTGAACACCGCGGTCAGCCCCAGCATTTT. This gives the protein CSVEHRGQPQHF.

V and J are TRBV19 and TRBJ1-5; D unclear. This CDR3 is 12 amino acids long. Per germline, CDR1 LNHDA and CDR2 SQIVND (reference sequence). V was trimmed by 5 bases and J by 8 bases, leaving 10 bases between them. Here the CDR3 DNA reads TGTGCCAGTAGTCGTCTCCGGGAGCCCCAGCATTTT. Translated: CASSRLREPQHF.

The table lists this clonotype with a few counts. This sequence joins TRBV7-2 and TRBJ1-2; 7 nucleotides agree with TRBD1. This CDR3 region has 13 residues. Germline trimming cut 7 bases from V and 2 bases from J; bases unmatched to any gene: 4. Germline assignment: CDR1 SGHTA and CDR2 FQGNSA. The CDR3 DNA sequence: TGTGCCAGCACCGCCAGGGGGAACTATGGCTACACCTTC. This sequence encodes CASTARGNYGYTF.

The chain recombines TRBV3-1 with TRBJ2-3; 16 bases match TRBD2. Trimming at V came to 2 bases and at J to 4 bases, leaving 18 bases not matched to a gene. This CDR3 has 22 amino acids. The germline V gene has CDR1 LGHDT and CDR2 YNNKEL (reference sequence). For the CDR3, the DNA is TGTGCCAGCAGCCAACTAGCCCGGGACCTAGGGACTAGCGGGAGGGCGGCAGATACGCAGTATTTT. This translates into CASSQLARDLGTSGRAADTQYF.

This clonotype was seen a handful of times. V and J are TRBV7-2 and TRBJ2-7; TRBD2 aligns across 10 bases. The trim removed 5 bases at V and 6 bases at J, leaving 7 bases unmatched. The CDR3 is 14 amino acids. Looked up from germline, CDR1 is SGHTA and CDR2 is FQGNSA. In DNA, the CDR3 is TGTGCCAGCAGCCACTCAGCGGGAGGGTTCGAGCAGTACTTC. Protein sequence: CASSHSAGGFEQYF. The entire variable domain, with the rest obtained from reference TRBV7-2 and TRBJ2-7, is as follows: GAGVSQSPSNKVTEKGKDVELRCDPISGHTALYWYRQSLGQGLEFLIYFQGNSAPDKSGLPSDRFSAERTGGSVSTLTIQRTQQEDSAVYLCASSHSAGGFEQYFGPGTRLTVT.

This clonotype showed up many times. This rearrangement joins TRBV19 to TRBJ2-2; D gene uncertain. The CDR3 is made up of 14 amino acids. V lost 1 base and J lost 5, with 8 bases in between. CDR1 LNHDA and CDR2 SQIVND come from the germline V gene (reference sequence). CDR3: CASSIAIGTGELFF. CDR3 in DNA: TGTGCCAGTAGTATAGCGATTGGAACCGGGGAGCTGTTTTTT.

The chain links TRBV2 to TRBJ2-2, with 7 bases lining up with TRBD2. CDR1 and CDR2 (germline): SNHLY, FYNNEI. Trimming at V came to 4 bases and at J to 3 bases, leaving 2 bases not matched to a gene. CDR3 length: 14 residues. CDR3: CASSASGYTGELFF. The CDR3 DNA reads TGTGCCAGCAGTGCTAGCGGCTACACCGGGGAGCTGTTTTTT.

The chain has TRBV11-2 and TRBJ2-5; 14 positions agree with TRBD2. The CDR3 totals 19 residues. The V gene end was trimmed by 5 bases and the J gene end by 2 bases; junction bases not matched to a gene: 13. In germline, CDR1 is SGHAT, CDR2 FQNNGV. CDR3 DNA sequence: TGTGCCAGCAGCCTAAACCCGGGACTAGCGGGAGTCCGGCAAGAGACCCAGTACTTC. This gives the protein CASSLNPGLAGVRQETQYF. Variable domain in full (rest from reference TRBV11-2 and TRBJ2-5): EAGVAQSPRYKIIEKRQSVAFWCNPISGHATLYWYQQILGQGPKLLIQFQNNGVVDDSQLPKDRFSAERLKGVDSTLKIQPAKLEDSAVYLCASSLNPGLAGVRQETQYFGPGTRLLVL.

This clonotype was recorded many times. The J gene is TRBJ1-4, the V gene TRBV5-1; TRBD1 matches at 7 bases. The V and J ends lost 4 bases and 5 bases, in that order; junction bases with no gene match: 5. Germline CDR1 and CDR2: SGHRS and YFSETQ. This CDR3 is 14 amino acids long. CDR3 amino acids: CASSPGQRNEKLFF. The CDR3 bases are TGCGCCAGCAGCCCGGGACAGCGAAATGAAAAACTGTTTTTT.

This clonotype was counted only a few times. This rearrangement joins TRBV4-3 to TRBJ2-3; possible D gene TRBD2, 5 bases. CDR3 size: 15 residues. Germline V gene sequence: CDR1 LGHNA, CDR2 YSLEER. V was shortened by 0 bases and J by 3 bases, with 10 bases between the two germline ends. CDR3 nucleotide sequence: TGCGCCAGCAGCCAAGATACGACTATTACAGATACGCAGTATTTT. Translation gives CASSQDTTITDTQYF.